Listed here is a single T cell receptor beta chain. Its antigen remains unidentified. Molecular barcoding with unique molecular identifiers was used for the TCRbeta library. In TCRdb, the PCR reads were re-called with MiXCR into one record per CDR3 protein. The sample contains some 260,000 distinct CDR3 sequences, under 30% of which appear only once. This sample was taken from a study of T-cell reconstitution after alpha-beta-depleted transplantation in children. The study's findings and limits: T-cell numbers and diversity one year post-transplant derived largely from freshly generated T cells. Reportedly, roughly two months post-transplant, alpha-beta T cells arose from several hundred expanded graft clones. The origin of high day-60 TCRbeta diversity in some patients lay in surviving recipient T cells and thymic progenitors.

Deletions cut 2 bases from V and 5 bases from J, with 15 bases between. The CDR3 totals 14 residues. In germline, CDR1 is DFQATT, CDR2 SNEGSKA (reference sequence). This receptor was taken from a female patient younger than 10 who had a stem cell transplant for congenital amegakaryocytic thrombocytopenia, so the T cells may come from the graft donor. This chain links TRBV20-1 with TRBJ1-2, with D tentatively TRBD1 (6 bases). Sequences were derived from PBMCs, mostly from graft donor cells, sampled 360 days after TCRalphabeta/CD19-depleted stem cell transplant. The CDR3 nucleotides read TGCAGTGCTAGAAACTCCGGACAGAAATATGGCTACACCTTC. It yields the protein CSARNSGQKYGYTF.